The source of this T cell receptor beta chain is a study of PD-1 blockade in classical Hodgkin lymphoma. Each patient experienced a relapse that followed autologous stem cell transplantation, and brentuximab vedotin exposure varied. Germline values: CDR1 MDHEN, CDR2 SYDVKM. The CDR3 runs 12 residues. The V gene end was trimmed by 6 bases and the J gene end by 9 bases; junction bases not matched to a gene: 5. Here immunoSEQ multiplex PCR was the method, and the copy in TCRdb shows in-frame clones only, minus some. The sample lists around 91,000 clones, 89% seen once, with about 20% in the top ten. The specimen was peripheral blood mononuclear cells (PBMCs), collected at baseline. This chain uses TRBV28 with TRBJ2-1; 7 positions match TRBD1. The receptor's source is a human donor with classical Hodgkin lymphoma. This chain's CDR3 is CASRQGMGEQFF. Written as DNA, the CDR3 is TGTGCCAGCAGACAGGGGATGGGTGAGCAGTTCTTC.